The clone carrying this T cell receptor (beta chain) was counted between two and nine times. These data belong to a study of T cells after yellow fever vaccination. TCRdb re-analysed the 5' RACE reads in MiXCR, keeping a single row per CDR3 protein. The sample yields roughly 70,000 distinct CDR3 sequences, roughly 8% seen once. CDR1 and CDR2 from the germline V gene are DFQATT and SNEGSKA (reference sequence). Losses at the gene ends were 6 bases for V and 6 bases for J; bases not matched to a gene: 4. The length of the CDR3 is 12 residues. This TCR was sampled from a young man who received the YFV17D yellow fever vaccine. The sample consisted of CD8+ T cells sorted from PBMCs, taken on the day of the yellow fever booster vaccination. The V and J genes are TRBV20-1 and TRBJ1-1; 10 bases are shared with TRBD1. The DNA for the CDR3 is TGCAGTGCAAGACAGGGGGCGTCTGAAGCTTTCTTT. It specifies CSARQGASEAFF.